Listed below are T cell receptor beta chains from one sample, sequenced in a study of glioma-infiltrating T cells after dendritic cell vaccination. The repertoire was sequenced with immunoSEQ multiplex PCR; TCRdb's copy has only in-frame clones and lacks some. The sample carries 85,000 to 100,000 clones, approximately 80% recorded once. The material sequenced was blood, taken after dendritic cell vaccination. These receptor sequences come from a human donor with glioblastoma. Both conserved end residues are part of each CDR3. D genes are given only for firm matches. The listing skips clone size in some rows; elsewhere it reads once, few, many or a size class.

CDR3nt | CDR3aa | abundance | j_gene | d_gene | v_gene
TGTGCCAGCAGCTTACCCCTCCTATACGTTGGAAACACCATATATTTT | CASSLPLLYVGNTIYF | . | TRBJ1-3 | . | TRBV7-2
TGTGCCAGCAGTGGAGACAATGAGCAGTTCTTC | CASSGDNEQFF | once | TRBJ2-1 | . | TRBV6-5
TGTGCCACCAGCAGAGATGGGTCAGGGCCCTATGGCTACACCTTC | CATSRDGSGPYGYTF | once | TRBJ1-2 | . | TRBV15
TGTGCCAGCAGCGTGGACAGCTATACGCAGTATTTT | CASSVDSYTQYF | . | TRBJ2-3 | . | TRBV5-4
TGTGCCAGCAGTCACTACAGGGGGTCCCTGAACACTGAAGCTTTCTTT | CASSHYRGSLNTEAFF | few | TRBJ1-1 | TRBD1 | TRBV27
TGCGCCAGCAGCTTCGGGACTAGCGGGAGATCCTCTGCCAATGAGCAGTTCTTC | CASSFGTSGRSSANEQFF | once | TRBJ2-1 | TRBD2 | TRBV5-1
TGTGCCAGCAGCCCCGGACAGGGTACGGGTGGCTACACCTTC | CASSPGQGTGGYTF | . | TRBJ1-2 | TRBD1 | TRBV5-4
TGTGCCAGCAGCCAAACCGTGGACGGGGGGCCCCAGCATTTT | CASSQTVDGGPQHF | . | TRBJ1-5 | . | TRBV4-2
TGCAGCGCCATCTACCGGCGGGACAGTCCAGAACGTAGCAATCAGCCCCAGCATTTT | CSAIYRRDSPERSNQPQHF | once | TRBJ1-5 | TRBD1 | TRBV29-1
TGTGCCAGCAGCCAAGACGAGGGGGCGCGGGGTAACTATGGCTACACCTTC | CASSQDEGARGNYGYTF | . | TRBJ1-2 | TRBD1 | TRBV4-2
TGCGCCAGCAGCCGGGGAGGACAGGGCAATCAGCCCCAGCATTTT | CASSRGGQGNQPQHF | . | TRBJ1-5 | TRBD1 | TRBV5-1
TGTGCCATCACGCCGGGGGACAGGGGGCCCTCTAACTATGGCTACACCTTC | CAITPGDRGPSNYGYTF | . | TRBJ1-2 | TRBD1 | TRBV10-3
TGTGCCAGCTCACCACTTGACTCGGCAGCCGGGGAGCTGTTTTTT | CASSPLDSAAGELFF | . | TRBJ2-2 | . | TRBV18
TGTGCCAGCAGCCCTAGCGGGAGTACCTACAATGAGCAGTTCTTC | CASSPSGSTYNEQFF | . | TRBJ2-1 | TRBD2 | TRBV6-4
TGCGCCAGCAGCTTGGTAGGGTCCGGGGCAGGGGGCCATGGCTACACCTTC | CASSLVGSGAGGHGYTF | . | TRBJ1-2 | TRBD1 | TRBV5-1
TGTGCCAGCAGATCGGGACTAGCGGATAGCACAGATACGCAGTATTTT | CASRSGLADSTDTQYF | . | TRBJ2-3 | TRBD2 | TRBV5-6
TGTGCCAGCAGCGCAGGGAGGGATGAGCAGTACTTC | CASSAGRDEQYF | . | TRBJ2-7 | TRBD2 | TRBV5-4
TGCGCCAGCAGCTATTCGGGACAGGGGAACACTGAAGCTTTCTTT | CASSYSGQGNTEAFF | . | TRBJ1-1 | TRBD1 | TRBV5-1
TGTGCTAGTGGCCCCACGAACAGGGGGCGAGGAACAGATACGCAGTATTTT | CASGPTNRGRGTDTQYF | . | TRBJ2-3 | TRBD1 | TRBV12-5
TGTGCCAGCAGGCCCCGGGACAGGGAAGAGAATGGCTACACCTTC | CASRPRDREENGYTF | few | TRBJ1-2 | . | TRBV21-1
TGTGCCAGCTTCGCAGGGTATGTTGGAGCTTTCTTT | CASFAGYVGAFF | . | TRBJ1-1 | . | TRBV28
TGCGCCAGCAGTACCGACTTGGCGGGAGGGCCTGGAGAGCAGTTCTTC | CASSTDLAGGPGEQFF | . | TRBJ2-1 | TRBD2 | TRBV10-1
TGTGCCAGCAGCCCAATAGACAGGGGTGACACCATATATTTT | CASSPIDRGDTIYF | . | TRBJ1-3 | TRBD1 | TRBV7-9
TGCGCCAGCACCTTGGCATACAATGAGCAGTTCTTC | CASTLAYNEQFF | . | TRBJ2-1 | . | TRBV5-1
TGTGCCACCAGCAGAGCAGCGACGGATGGCTACACCTTC | CATSRAATDGYTF | . | TRBJ1-2 | . | TRBV15
TGCGCCAGCAGTGAGGGGGACTACACAGATACGCAGTATTTT | CASSEGDYTDTQYF | . | TRBJ2-3 | TRBD2 | TRBV10-1
TGCGCCAGCAGTCAATCGTTGACCGAGAAAACCGGGACTAGCTTCTATGAGCAGTTCTTC | CASSQSLTEKTGTSFYEQFF | . | TRBJ2-1 | TRBD2 | TRBV23-1
TGTGCCGTCGGCGGATTGGAGACCCAGTACTTC | CAVGGLETQYF | . | TRBJ2-5 | . | TRBV6-1
TGTGCCAGCAGTGGGGAGAAAGGACAGGCTAGATATGGCTACACCTTC | CASSGEKGQARYGYTF | . | TRBJ1-2 | TRBD1 | TRBV25-1
TGCAGCGTCCGTCCTGGGGCAGGGGGCTTTTACGAGCAGTACTTC | CSVRPGAGGFYEQYF | . | TRBJ2-7 | TRBD1 | TRBV29-1
TGTGCCAGCAGTGACAACTCAGCGGGGGGCCGGGGCAATGAGCAGTTCTTC | CASSDNSAGGRGNEQFF | . | TRBJ2-1 | TRBD2 | TRBV6-4
TGCAGCGTTGGAGGGTCGGCAGGGCTAGCGGGAGAAGCTAGCACAGATACGCAGTATTTT | CSVGGSAGLAGEASTDTQYF | . | TRBJ2-3 | TRBD2 | TRBV29-1
TGTGCCAGCAGCTTGCCCGGGACAGGGACACGAGATACGCAGTATTTT | CASSLPGTGTRDTQYF | . | TRBJ2-3 | TRBD1 | TRBV5-6
TGTGCCAGCACAGGAAAGAACACTGAAGCTTTCTTT | CASTGKNTEAFF | . | TRBJ1-1 | . | TRBV7-9
TGTGCCAGCAGCCTAACGAACTATGGCTACACCTTC | CASSLTNYGYTF | . | TRBJ1-2 | . | TRBV7-8
TGTGCCAGCAGCTTGCCCGGCGGCTACGAGCAGTACTTC | CASSLPGGYEQYF | . | TRBJ2-7 | . | TRBV5-4
TGTGCCAGCAGCGCCATTGGGGGGTTGGCGACCCAGTACTTC | CASSAIGGLATQYF | . | TRBJ2-5 | . | TRBV9
TGTGCCAGCAGCCCCGAAGACAGGTCCTACGAGCAGTACTTC | CASSPEDRSYEQYF | . | TRBJ2-7 | . | TRBV14
TGCGCCAGCAGCCAAGTTGGCGGAGATACGCAGTATTTT | CASSQVGGDTQYF | . | TRBJ2-3 | . | TRBV4-1
TGTGCCAGTAGTAGAGGACAGAACACTGAAGCTTTCTTT | CASSRGQNTEAFF | . | TRBJ1-1 | . | TRBV19
TGTGCCAGCAGCCCGACAGGGGGCTATGGCTACACCTTC | CASSPTGGYGYTF | . | TRBJ1-2 | TRBD1 | TRBV28
TGTGCCATCAGTGTTATTGGACAATCTAGCACAGATACGCAGTATTTT | CAISVIGQSSTDTQYF | . | TRBJ2-3 | . | TRBV10-3
TGTGCCAGCAGCCAAGATCGGCAGGGCGGAGAAAAACTGTTTTTT | CASSQDRQGGEKLFF | . | TRBJ1-4 | . | TRBV4-2
TGTGCCAGCAGTGATGCGGTCCTCTCCTACAATGAGCAGTTCTTC | CASSDAVLSYNEQFF | . | TRBJ2-1 | . | TRBV6-1
TGTGCCAGCAGCTCCCCCCGTACAGGGTTCAATGAGCAGTTCTTC | CASSSPRTGFNEQFF | . | TRBJ2-1 | . | TRBV13
TGCGCCAGCAGCCAAGGACAGGGGGGGGGAGAAAAACTGTTTTTT | CASSQGQGGGEKLFF | . | TRBJ1-4 | TRBD1 | TRBV4-1
TGTGCCAGCACCTTGGGACACAATCAGCCCCAGCATTTT | CASTLGHNQPQHF | once | TRBJ1-5 | . | TRBV6-5
TGTGCCATCAGTGAGTCTGGCAGCCATCGGGATGAGCAGTTCTTC | CAISESGSHRDEQFF | . | TRBJ2-1 | . | TRBV10-3
TGTGCCAGCAGCGTCCAGCGGGAGGGCCTAGACGAGCAGTTCTTC | CASSVQREGLDEQFF | few | TRBJ2-1 | TRBD2 | TRBV9
TGTGCCAGCAGCTTGGGACTAGCGGGGTCCGAGCAGTACTTC | CASSLGLAGSEQYF | . | TRBJ2-7 | TRBD2 | TRBV7-9
TGCAGCGTTGAACCCTCCGGACAGGGGTTGTCCGGGGAGCTGTTTTTT | CSVEPSGQGLSGELFF | few | TRBJ2-2 | TRBD1 | TRBV29-1
TGTGCCAGCAGCCGGACAGGGGGCGAAGGGGATACGCAGTATTTT | CASSRTGGEGDTQYF | . | TRBJ2-3 | TRBD1 | TRBV7-8
TGTGCCAGCGTTAATCAAGAGACCCAGTACTTC | CASVNQETQYF | few | TRBJ2-5 | . | TRBV7-9
TGTGCCTGGCGGACAGGGGGGGGCTATGGCTACACCTTC | CAWRTGGGYGYTF | once | TRBJ1-2 | TRBD1 | TRBV30
TGCGCCAGCAGCTTGGGCAGGGGGCTCTTTGCTAATGAAAAACTGTTTTTT | CASSLGRGLFANEKLFF | . | TRBJ1-4 | TRBD1 | TRBV5-1
TGTGCCAGTGAAAGGCGGTTTGGAGATAATTCACCCCTCCACTTT | CASERRFGDNSPLHF | once | TRBJ1-6 | . | TRBV6-6
TGTGCCAGCAGCTTACGAGCGGGAGTACGAACCGGGGAGCTGTTTTTT | CASSLRAGVRTGELFF | . | TRBJ2-2 | TRBD2 | TRBV7-3
TGTGCCTGGAGACGGGATAAAGATAATTCACCCCTCCACTTT | CAWRRDKDNSPLHF | . | TRBJ1-6 | . | TRBV30
TGTGCCAGCTCACCACTGATGGGACAGGCGAATAACTATGGCTACACCTTC | CASSPLMGQANNYGYTF | . | TRBJ1-2 | TRBD1 | TRBV18